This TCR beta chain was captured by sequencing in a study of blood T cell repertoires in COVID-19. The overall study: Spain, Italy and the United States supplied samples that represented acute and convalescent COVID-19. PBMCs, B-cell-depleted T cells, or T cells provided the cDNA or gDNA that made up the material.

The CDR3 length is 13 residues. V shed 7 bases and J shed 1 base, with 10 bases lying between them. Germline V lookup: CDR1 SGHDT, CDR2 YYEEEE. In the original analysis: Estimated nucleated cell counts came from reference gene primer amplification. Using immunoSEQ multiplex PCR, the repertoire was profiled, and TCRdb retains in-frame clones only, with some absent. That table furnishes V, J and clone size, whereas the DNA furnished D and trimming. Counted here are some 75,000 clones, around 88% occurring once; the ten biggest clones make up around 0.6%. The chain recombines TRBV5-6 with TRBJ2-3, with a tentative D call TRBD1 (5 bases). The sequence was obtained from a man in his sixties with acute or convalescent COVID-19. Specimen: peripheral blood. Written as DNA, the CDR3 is TGTGCCAGCGGGGCGCGCGGCACAGATACGCAGTATTTT. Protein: CASGARGTDTQYF.